The T cell receptor beta chain described here comes from a study of tumor-infiltrating lymphocytes in primary liver carcinoma. As for the study in general: Staged T1-T3 N0M0, the tumors had sizes that ranged from roughly 4 to 10 cm across.

CDR1 SGHDT and CDR2 YYEEEE come from the germline V gene. V was cut by 0 bases and J by 8 bases, with 15 bases left in between. CDR3 length: 15 amino acids. Unsorted bulk tissue, roughly 20-33 mg of it, served as the source for co-extraction of RNA and DNA. This clonotype occurred many times. TCR beta cDNA came from roughly 0.45 ug total RNA, primed with a constant-region primer. Libraries for TCR beta were built through three nested multiplex PCR rounds, which together made up a slightly modified ARM-PCR procedure. TRBV1-TRBV30 forward primers paired with a C-beta reverse primer were used in the first two PCR rounds, which ran about 11 cycles each. TCRdb re-called the multiplex PCR reads through MiXCR, storing one row per CDR3 protein. The profile shows under 150,000 distinct CDR3 sequences, around 70% of them singletons.

The sequence came from a woman aged 60 to 75 with primary liver carcinoma and hepatitis B virus infection. The gene calls are TRBV5-6 and TRBJ2-1; D not resolved. Sequencing used tumor-adjacent normal liver tissue. The CDR3 is CASSLGLHRGDEQFF. The CDR3 DNA reads as TGTGCCAGCAGCTTGGGGCTACACCGTGGGGATGAGCAGTTCTTC.